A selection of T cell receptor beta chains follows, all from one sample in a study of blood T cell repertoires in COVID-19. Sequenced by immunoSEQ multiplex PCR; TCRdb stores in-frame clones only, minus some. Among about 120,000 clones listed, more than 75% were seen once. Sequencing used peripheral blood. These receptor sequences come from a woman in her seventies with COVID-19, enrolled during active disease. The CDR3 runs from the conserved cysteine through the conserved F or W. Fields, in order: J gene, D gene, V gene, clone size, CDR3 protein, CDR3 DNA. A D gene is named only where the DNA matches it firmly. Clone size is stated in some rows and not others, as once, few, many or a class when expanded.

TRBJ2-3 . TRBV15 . CATSRQRGLRTDTQYF TGTGCCACCAGCCGGCAGAGAGGGCTACGCACAGATACGCAGTATTTT
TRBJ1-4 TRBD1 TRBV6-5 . CASSRQGASDEKLFF TGTGCCAGCAGTCGACAGGGGGCGTCAGATGAAAAACTGTTTTTT
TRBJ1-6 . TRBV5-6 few CASSLVQGGSPLHF TGTGCCAGCAGCTTGGTTCAGGGAGGCTCACCCCTCCACTTT
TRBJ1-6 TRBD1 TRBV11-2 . CASSLGARGSSYNSPLHF TGTGCCAGCAGCTTAGGGGCCAGGGGGAGCTCCTATAATTCACCCCTCCACTTT
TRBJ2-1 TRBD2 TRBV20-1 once CSASARAGGIGNEQFF TGCAGTGCTAGTGCTCGAGCGGGGGGGATTGGCAATGAGCAGTTCTTC
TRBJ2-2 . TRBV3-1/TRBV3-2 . CASSQYRAGAGELFF TGTGCCAGCAGCCAATACAGGGCAGGGGCCGGGGAGCTGTTTTTT
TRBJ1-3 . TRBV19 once CASTMRRVAGNTIYF TGTGCCAGTACCATGCGCAGGGTAGCTGGAAACACCATATATTTT
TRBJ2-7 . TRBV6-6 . CASRNSGRGDSYEQYF TGTGCCAGCAGAAATTCGGGCAGGGGTGACTCCTACGAGCAGTACTTC
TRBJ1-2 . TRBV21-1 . CASSKAKGGRSNYGYTF TGTGCCAGCAGCAAAGCGAAAGGGGGTAGATCTAACTATGGCTACACCTTC
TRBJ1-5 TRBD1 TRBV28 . CASSSGGEKPQHF TGTGCCAGCAGTTCAGGGGGAGAGAAGCCCCAGCATTTT
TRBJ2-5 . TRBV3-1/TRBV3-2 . CASSQGGQFETQYF TGTGCCAGCAGCCAAGGTGGGCAATTTGAGACCCAGTACTTC
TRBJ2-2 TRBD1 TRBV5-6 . CATTGRNTGELFF TGTGCCACGACAGGGAGGAACACCGGGGAGCTGTTTTTT
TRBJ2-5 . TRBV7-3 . CASSLLGVGQETQYF TGTGCCAGCAGCTTGTTAGGGGTAGGCCAAGAGACCCAGTACTTC
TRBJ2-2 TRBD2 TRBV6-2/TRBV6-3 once CASTPPSGRNTGELFF TGTGCCAGCACCCCCCCTAGCGGGCGGAACACCGGGGAGCTGTTTTTT
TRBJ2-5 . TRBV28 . CASSSRQATQETQYF TGTGCCAGCAGTTCACGACAGGCAACCCAAGAGACCCAGTACTTC
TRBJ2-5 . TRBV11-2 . CASSLVFPETQYF TGTGCCAGCAGCTTAGTCTTCCCAGAGACCCAGTACTTC
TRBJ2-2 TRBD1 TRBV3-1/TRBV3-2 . CASSQDTGDPRTGELFF TGTGCCAGCAGCCAAGATACAGGGGATCCGAGGACCGGGGAGCTGTTTTTT
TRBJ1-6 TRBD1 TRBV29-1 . CSVGEDRGYSPLHF TGCAGCGTTGGCGAGGACAGGGGTTATTCACCCCTCCACTTT
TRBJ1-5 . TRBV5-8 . CASSVIYQPQHF TGTGCCAGCAGCGTCATTTATCAGCCCCAGCATTTT
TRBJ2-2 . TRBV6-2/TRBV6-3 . CASSSGGGYIGELFF TGTGCCAGCAGCTCGGGGGGCGGGTACATCGGGGAGCTGTTTTTT
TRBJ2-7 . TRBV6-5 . CASSRDKGNEQYF TGTGCCAGCAGCCGGGACAAAGGGAACGAGCAGTACTTC